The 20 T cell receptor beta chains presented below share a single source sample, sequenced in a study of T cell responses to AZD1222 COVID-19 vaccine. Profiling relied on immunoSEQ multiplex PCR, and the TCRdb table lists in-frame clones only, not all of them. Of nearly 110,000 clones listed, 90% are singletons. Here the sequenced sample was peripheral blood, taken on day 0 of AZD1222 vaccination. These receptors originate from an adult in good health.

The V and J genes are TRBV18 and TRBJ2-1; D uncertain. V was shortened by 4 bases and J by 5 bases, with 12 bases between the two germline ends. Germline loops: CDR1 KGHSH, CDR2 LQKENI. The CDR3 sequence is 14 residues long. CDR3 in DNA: TGTGCCAGCTCACGGGAACGGGCGAACAATGAGCAGTTCTTC. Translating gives CASSRERANNEQFF.

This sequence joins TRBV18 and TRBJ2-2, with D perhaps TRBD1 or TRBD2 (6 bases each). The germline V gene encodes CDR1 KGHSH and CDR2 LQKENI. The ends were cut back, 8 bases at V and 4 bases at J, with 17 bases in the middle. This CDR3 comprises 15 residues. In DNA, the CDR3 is TGTGCCAGCCAAGAACAGGGAGGCGGCACCGGGGAGCTGTTTTTT. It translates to CASQEQGGGTGELFF.

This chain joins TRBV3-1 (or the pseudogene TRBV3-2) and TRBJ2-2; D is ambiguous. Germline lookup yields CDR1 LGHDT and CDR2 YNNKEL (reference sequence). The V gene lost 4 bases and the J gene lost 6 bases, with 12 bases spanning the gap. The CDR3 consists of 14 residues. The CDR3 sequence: CASSPIPGPGELFF. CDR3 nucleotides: TGTGCCAGCAGCCCTATTCCCGGTCCCGGGGAGCTGTTTTTT.

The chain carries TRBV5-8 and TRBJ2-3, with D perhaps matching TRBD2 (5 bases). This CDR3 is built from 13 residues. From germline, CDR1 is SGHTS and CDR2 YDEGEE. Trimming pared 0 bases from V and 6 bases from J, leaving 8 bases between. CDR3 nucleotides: TGTGCCAGCAGCTTGGCACTAGGGGATACGCAGTATTTT. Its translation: CASSLALGDTQYF.

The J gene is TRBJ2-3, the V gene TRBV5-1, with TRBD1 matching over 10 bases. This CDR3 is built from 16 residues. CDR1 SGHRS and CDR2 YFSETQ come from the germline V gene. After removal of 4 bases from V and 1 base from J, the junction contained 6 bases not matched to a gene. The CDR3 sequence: CASSNRDRGGTDTQYF. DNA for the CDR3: TGCGCCAGCAGCAACCGGGACAGGGGTGGCACAGATACGCAGTATTTT.

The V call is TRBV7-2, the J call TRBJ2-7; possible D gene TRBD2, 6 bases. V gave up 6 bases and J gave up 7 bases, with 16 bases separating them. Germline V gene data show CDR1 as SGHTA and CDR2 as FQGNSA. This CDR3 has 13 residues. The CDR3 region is CASSPEGGREQYF. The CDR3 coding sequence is TGTGCCAGCAGTCCAGAGGGAGGACGGGAGCAGTACTTC.

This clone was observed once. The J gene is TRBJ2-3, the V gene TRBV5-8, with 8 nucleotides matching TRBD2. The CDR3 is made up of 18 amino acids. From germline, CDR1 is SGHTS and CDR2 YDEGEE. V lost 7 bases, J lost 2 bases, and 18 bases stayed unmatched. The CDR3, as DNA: TGTGCCAGCCGGTGGGCGGGAGGCTCCCTACCCTACACAGATACGCAGTATTTT. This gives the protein CASRWAGGSLPYTDTQYF.

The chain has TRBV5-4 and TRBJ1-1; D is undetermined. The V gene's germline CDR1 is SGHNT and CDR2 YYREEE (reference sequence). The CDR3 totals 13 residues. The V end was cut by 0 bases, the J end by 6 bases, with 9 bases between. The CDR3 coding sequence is TGTGCCAGCAGCTTGGCGTCAGGAGCTGAAGCTTTCTTT. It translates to CASSLASGAEAFF.

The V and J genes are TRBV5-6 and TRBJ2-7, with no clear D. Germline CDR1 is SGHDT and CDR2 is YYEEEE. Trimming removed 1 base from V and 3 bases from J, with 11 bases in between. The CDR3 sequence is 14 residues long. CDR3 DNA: TGTGCCAGCAGCTTGCCCTACCAGAACTACGAGCAGTACTTC. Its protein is CASSLPYQNYEQYF. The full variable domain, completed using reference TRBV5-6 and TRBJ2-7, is DAGVTQSPTHLIKTRGQQVTLRCSPKSGHDTVSWYQQALGQGPQFIFQYYEEEERQRGNFPDRFSGHQFPNYSSELNVNALLLGDSALYLCASSLPYQNYEQYFGPGTRLTVT.

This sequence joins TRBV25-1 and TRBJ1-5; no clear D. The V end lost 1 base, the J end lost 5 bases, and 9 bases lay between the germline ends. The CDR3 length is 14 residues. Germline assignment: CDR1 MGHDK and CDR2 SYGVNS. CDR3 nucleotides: TGTGCCAGCAGTGAATTAGCTAGGGATCAGCCCCAGCATTTT. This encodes CASSELARDQPQHF.

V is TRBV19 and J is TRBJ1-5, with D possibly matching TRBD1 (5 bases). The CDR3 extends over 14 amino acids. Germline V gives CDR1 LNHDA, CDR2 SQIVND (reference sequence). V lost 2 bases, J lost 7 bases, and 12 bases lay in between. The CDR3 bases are TGTGCCAGTAGTATAAGGGGATTGAGCCAGCCCCAGCATTTT. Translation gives CASSIRGLSQPQHF.

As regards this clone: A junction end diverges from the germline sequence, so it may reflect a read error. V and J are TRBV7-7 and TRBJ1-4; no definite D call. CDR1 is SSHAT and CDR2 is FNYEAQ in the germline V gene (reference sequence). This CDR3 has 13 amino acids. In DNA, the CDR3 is TGTGCTAGCAGCTCAGCACCGCACAAAAAACTGTTTTTT. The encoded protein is CASSSAPHKKLFF. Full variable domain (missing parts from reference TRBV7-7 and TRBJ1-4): GAGVSQSPRYKVTKRGQDVTLRCDPISSHATLYWYQQALGQGPEFLTYFNYEAQPDKSGLPSDRFSAERPEGSISTLTIQRTEQRDSAMYRCASSSAPHKKLFFGSGTQLSVL.

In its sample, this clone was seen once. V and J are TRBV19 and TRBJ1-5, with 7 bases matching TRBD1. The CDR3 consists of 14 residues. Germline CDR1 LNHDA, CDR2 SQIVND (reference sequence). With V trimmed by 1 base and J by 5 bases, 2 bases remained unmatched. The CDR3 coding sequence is TGTGCCAGTAGTATAGGGACAGGCTATCAGCCCCAGCATTTT. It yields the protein CASSIGTGYQPQHF.

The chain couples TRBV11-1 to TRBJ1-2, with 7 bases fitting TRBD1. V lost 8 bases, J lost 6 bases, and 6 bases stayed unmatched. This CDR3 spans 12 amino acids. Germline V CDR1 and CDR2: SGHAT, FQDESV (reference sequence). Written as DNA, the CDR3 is TGTGCCAGCGGCCCCGACAGGGATGGCTACACCTTC. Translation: CASGPDRDGYTF. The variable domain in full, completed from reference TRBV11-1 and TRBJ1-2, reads EAEVAQSPRYKITEKSQAVAFWCDPISGHATLYWYRQILGQGPELLVQFQDESVVDDSQLPKDRFSAERLKGVDSTLKIQPAELGDSAMYLCASGPDRDGYTFGSGTRLTVV.

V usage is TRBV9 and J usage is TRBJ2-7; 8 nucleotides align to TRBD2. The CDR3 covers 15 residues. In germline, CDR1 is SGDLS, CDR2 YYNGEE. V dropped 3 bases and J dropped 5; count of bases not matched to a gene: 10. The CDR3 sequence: CASSADSGRLHEQYF. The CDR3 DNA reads TGTGCCAGCAGCGCGGACAGCGGGAGACTCCACGAGCAGTACTTC.

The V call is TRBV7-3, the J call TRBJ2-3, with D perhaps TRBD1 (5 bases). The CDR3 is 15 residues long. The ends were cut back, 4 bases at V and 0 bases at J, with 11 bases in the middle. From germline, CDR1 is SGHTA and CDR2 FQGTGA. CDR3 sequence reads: CASSSDMASTDTQYF. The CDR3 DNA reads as TGTGCCAGCAGCTCGGACATGGCTAGCACAGATACGCAGTATTTT.

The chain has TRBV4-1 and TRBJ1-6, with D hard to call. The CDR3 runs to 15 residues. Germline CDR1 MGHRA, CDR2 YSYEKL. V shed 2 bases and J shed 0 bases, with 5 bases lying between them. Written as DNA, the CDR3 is TGCGCCAGCAGCCAATATTACTCCTATAATTCACCCCTCCACTTT. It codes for CASSQYYSYNSPLHF.

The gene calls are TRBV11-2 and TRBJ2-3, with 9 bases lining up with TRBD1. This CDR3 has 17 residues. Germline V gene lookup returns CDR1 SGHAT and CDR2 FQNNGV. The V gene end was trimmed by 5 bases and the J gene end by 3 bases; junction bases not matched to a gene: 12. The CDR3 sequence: CASSPTRTGVRTDTQYF. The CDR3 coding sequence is TGTGCCAGCAGCCCCACCCGGACAGGGGTTAGGACAGATACGCAGTATTTT.

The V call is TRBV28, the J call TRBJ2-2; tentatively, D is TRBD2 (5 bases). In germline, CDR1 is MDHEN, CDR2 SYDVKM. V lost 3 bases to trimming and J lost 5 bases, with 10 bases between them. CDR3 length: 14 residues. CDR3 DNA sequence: TGTGCCAGCAGTTTGCCGGGGAAGACCGGGGAGCTGTTTTTT. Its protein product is CASSLPGKTGELFF.

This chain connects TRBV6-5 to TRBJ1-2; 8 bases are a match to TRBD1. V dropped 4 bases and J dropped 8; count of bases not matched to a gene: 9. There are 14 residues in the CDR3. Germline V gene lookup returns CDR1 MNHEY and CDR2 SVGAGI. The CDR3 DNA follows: TGTGCCAGCAGTTCCGCGGACAGGGTGCACGGCTACACCTTC. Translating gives CASSSADRVHGYTF.